The 13 T cell receptor beta chains below were found in one sample sequenced in a study of identical twins. TCRdb passed the 5' RACE reads through MiXCR, listing each CDR3 protein once. The sample records around 1.7 million distinct CDR3 sequences, about 30% being singletons. Sequenced input: cord blood. Receptors originate from a newborn girl in good health.

V gene TRBV7-9 combines with J gene TRBJ2-3; D is undetermined. The CDR3 is 12 amino acids. Germline V gene sequence: CDR1 SEHNR, CDR2 FQNEAQ (reference sequence). With 5 bases removed from V and 5 bases from J, the gap between germline ends came to 8 bases. CDR3 loop: CASSRLLDTQYF. The CDR3 nucleotides are TGTGCCAGCAGCCGTCTATTAGATACGCAGTATTTT.

This rearrangement joins TRBV20-1 to TRBJ1-6, with TRBD1 matching over 7 bases. CDR1 and CDR2 (germline): DFQATT, SNEGSKA (reference sequence). This CDR3 has 15 residues. V shed 3 bases, J shed 5 bases, and the junction held 7 bases outside the gene matches. The CDR3 bases are TGCAGTGCTAGTTGGGGGGACAGCGATAATTCACCCCTCCACTTT. Amino acids: CSASWGDSDNSPLHF.

This chain joins TRBV6-1 and TRBJ2-1; TRBD2 aligns across 12 bases. The trim removed 2 bases at V and 8 bases at J, leaving 7 bases unmatched. This CDR3 is 16 amino acids long. CDR1 is MNHNS and CDR2 is SASEGT in the germline V gene. The CDR3 here is CASSEPLAGGADEQFF. The CDR3 coding sequence is TGTGCCAGCAGTGAACCGCTAGCGGGGGGGGCTGATGAGCAGTTCTTC.

The genes are TRBV13 and TRBJ2-1, with 9 bases lining up with TRBD2. Trimming cost V 1 base and J 14 bases; bases outside gene matches: 3. Germline CDR1 reads PRHDT; CDR2 reads FYEKMQ (reference sequence). The CDR3 has 12 amino acids. CDR3 nucleotide sequence: TGTGCCAGCAGCTTAGAAGCTAGCGGGGAGTTCTTC. Its translation: CASSLEASGEFF. Supplemented by reference TRBV13 and TRBJ2-1, the full variable domain reads AAGVIQSPRHLIKEKRETATLKCYPIPRHDTVYWYQQGPGQDPQFLISFYEKMQSDKGSIPDRFSAQQFSDYHSELNMSSLELGDSALYFCASSLEASGEFFGPGTRLTVL.

The chain couples TRBV10-3 to TRBJ1-1; a weak D match, TRBD1 (5 bases). CDR3 length: 16 amino acids. V was clipped by 0 bases and J by 4 bases, with 15 bases between them. Germline values: CDR1 ENHRY, CDR2 SYGVKD. CDR3 bases: TGTGCCATCAGTGAGTCGAATTTCGGGGGAGGCACTGAAGCTTTCTTT. Translation: CAISESNFGGGTEAFF.

The V gene is TRBV9, the J gene TRBJ2-1, with D uncertain. The CDR3 contains 14 residues. In germline, CDR1 is SGDLS, CDR2 YYNGEE. Deletions cut 1 base from V and 2 bases from J, with 7 bases between. CDR3 region: CASSVQVTYNEQFF. Written as DNA, the CDR3 is TGTGCCAGCAGCGTACAGGTTACCTACAATGAGCAGTTCTTC. The variable domain in full, completed from reference TRBV9 and TRBJ2-1, reads DSGVTQTPKHLITATGQRVTLRCSPRSGDLSVYWYQQSLDQGLQFLIQYYNGEERAKGNILERFSAQQFPDLHSELNLSSLELGDSALYFCASSVQVTYNEQFFGPGTRLTVL.

This clonotype was picked up a small number of times. The chain recombines TRBV5-1 with TRBJ2-3, with TRBD2 as a possible D gene (5 bases). CDR3 size: 14 residues. V dropped 1 base and J dropped 1 base, with 7 bases sitting between them. CDR1 is SGHRS, CDR2 YFSETQ, per germline. In DNA, the CDR3 is TGCGCCAGCAGCTTGATCGGGGGCACAGATACGCAGTATTTT. Translated: CASSLIGGTDTQYF.

The CDR3, as DNA: TGTGCCAGCAGCCAATTCGGGGGTGGTAGCAATGAGCAGTTCTTC. Its translation: CASSQFGGGSNEQFF. The chain employs TRBV3-1 and TRBJ2-1, with D perhaps TRBD2 (6 bases). Trimming cost V 2 bases and J 6 bases, with 14 bases left between them. CDR1 is LGHDT and CDR2 is YNNKEL in the germline V gene (reference sequence). CDR3 size: 15 residues.

Comment on this clonotype: The CDR3 end shows no conserved phenylalanine or tryptophan, and so a read error is likely. No DNA is shown, since the ends of the CDR3 on it are uncertain; the CDR3 is the one TCRdb lists. The V and J genes are TRBV28 and TRBJ2-1. Germline lookup yields CDR1 MDHEN and CDR2 SYDVKM. The length of the CDR3 is 13 amino acids, counting both ends. The CDR3 spells CASSLLKGNERFV.

A remark on this clonotype: One junction end disagrees with the germline gene, perhaps due to a read error. The genes are TRBV27 and TRBJ2-7, with 10 positions matching TRBD1. From germline, CDR1 is MNHEY and CDR2 SMNVEV (reference sequence). This CDR3 spans 15 amino acids. The CDR3, as DNA: TGTGCCAGCAGTTCCCACGGGACAGGGGCCTACGGGCAGTACTTC. It translates to CASSSHGTGAYGQYF.

The chain joins TRBV18 to TRBJ1-1; 8 nucleotides agree with TRBD1. The germline gives CDR1 KGHSH, CDR2 LQKENI. V shed 3 bases and J 4 bases; nucleotides not matched to a gene: 7. The CDR3 sequence is 15 residues long. This chain's CDR3 is CASSPRQGWGTEAFF. CDR3 nucleotides: TGTGCCAGCTCACCCAGACAGGGGTGGGGCACTGAAGCTTTCTTT.

The chain joins TRBV4-1 to TRBJ2-1; 11 positions match TRBD2. This CDR3 has 16 residues. V shed 1 base and J 8 bases; nucleotides not matched to a gene: 7. CDR1 and CDR2 (germline): MGHRA, YSYEKL. This chain's CDR3 is CASSQGLAGKSYEQFF. CDR3 in DNA: TGCGCCAGCAGCCAAGGACTAGCGGGGAAATCATATGAGCAGTTCTTC.

This clonotype was seen only a few times. This chain uses TRBV7-2 with TRBJ2-1, with D possibly matching TRBD2 (6 bases). Per the germline V gene, CDR1 is SGHTA and CDR2 is FQGNSA. CDR3 length equals 15 residues. Trimming shortened V by 5 bases and J by 5 bases, and 16 bases separated the two germline ends. The DNA for the CDR3 is TGTGCCAGCAGCCCCGCGAGCGGGCCTAACAATGAGCAGTTCTTC. Protein product: CASSPASGPNNEQFF.